The following is a T cell receptor beta chain sequence with its context. These data are taken from a study of OX40 agonist ivuxolimab in advanced cancers. Overall study context: Patients received the agonistic anti-OX40 (CD134) antibody ivuxolimab.

Data came from immunoSEQ multiplex PCR; TCRdb stores just in-frame clones and leaves some out. The table shows roughly 32,000 clones, with more than 70% occurring only once. V lost 0 bases and J 7 bases, leaving 13 bases between the germline ends. Germline-derived CDR1 and CDR2 are MNHEY and SMNVEV (reference sequence). The CDR3 runs 14 residues. The starting material was CD4+ or CD8+ T cells sorted from blood, obtained in a trial of the OX40 agonist ivuxolimab. The receptor's source is an adult with an advanced solid tumor such as melanoma, head and neck, liver or kidney cancer. This chain connects TRBV27 to TRBJ2-7; D is tentatively TRBD1 or TRBD2 (5 bases each). The CDR3 DNA follows: TGTGCCAGCAGTTTATCCGGGACGGGCAGTGAGCAGTACTTC. It codes for CASSLSGTGSEQYF.